This TCR beta chain was profiled in a study of blood T cell repertoires in COVID-19. The CDR3 is 16 residues long. With 4 bases removed from V and 0 bases from J, the gap between germline ends came to 13 bases. Germline CDR1 is MDHEN and CDR2 is SYDVKM. In the 2 weeks before study entry, exposed participants met a COVID-19 case, which was PCR-confirmed or clinician-diagnosed. Sequenced by immunoSEQ multiplex PCR; TCRdb stores in-frame clones only, minus some. The data hold 120,000 to 150,000 clones, with around 83% observed a single time. Sequencing was performed on PBMCs or T cells enriched from blood (not recorded which). The origin of this receptor is a woman aged 45-65 years who had been exposed to COVID-19. The chain employs TRBV28 and TRBJ2-4, with D hard to call. The CDR3 nucleotides read TGTGCCAGCAGTTCCTTAACAGTTCAAGCCAAAAACATTCAGTACTTC. Amino acids: CASSSLTVQAKNIQYF.